These T cell receptor beta chains were read from a single sample in a study of T cells in Graves' hyperthyroidism and ophthalmopathy. Using its own MiXCR run on the multiplex PCR reads, TCRdb lists one record per CDR3 protein. The table has some 350,000 distinct CDR3 sequences, 12% to 15% seen once; the top ten hold approximately 35%. Sequencing input: blood. The receptors here all came from a woman in her thirties or forties with Graves' ophthalmopathy. Each CDR3 is given with its conserved first and last residue. A D gene is named only where the DNA matches it firmly. A row's size may be missing; if present it is once, few, many or a size class.

TRBV10-3	TRBJ1-2	TRBD1	many	TGTGCCATAAGAACAGGGGGCCAGGGCTACACCTTC	CAIRTGGQGYTF
TRBV20-1	TRBJ2-3	.	many	TGCAGTGCTAGCCCGCCCAGAGCCACAGATACGCAGTATTTT	CSASPPRATDTQYF
TRBV27	TRBJ2-7	.	many	TGTGCCAGCAGGGACCCGGGAGACTACTCCTACGAGCAGTACTTC	CASRDPGDYSYEQYF
TRBV6-1	TRBJ2-3	.	few	TGTGCCAGCAGTGACCTGCTACCACAGTATTTT	CASSDLLPQYF
TRBV5-8	TRBJ1-5	.	.	TGTGCCAGCAGCCTCGGGACTCGGGGATATAGCAATCAGCCCCAGCATTTT	CASSLGTRGYSNQPQHF
TRBV20-1	TRBJ2-3	TRBD2	few	TGCAGTGCTGTGGGACTAGCGGGGGACACAGATACGCAGTATTTT	CSAVGLAGDTDTQYF
TRBV4-1	TRBJ2-7	TRBD1	.	TGCGCCAGCAGCCAAGAGTTGAGACAGGGGGCAGGGGGCGAGCAGTACTTC	CASSQELRQGAGGEQYF
TRBV14	TRBJ2-7	.	.	TGTGCCAGCAGCCAAGGTCTGGGAGCCTACGAGCAGTACTTC	CASSQGLGAYEQYF
TRBV5-8	TRBJ1-5	.	.	TGTGCCAGCAGCCATAGACAGTTCAAAGGCAATCAGCCCCAGCATTTT	CASSHRQFKGNQPQHF
TRBV7-2	TRBJ2-7	.	few	TGTGCCAGCAGCCAAGGGGGGGACGAGCAGTACTTC	CASSQGGDEQYF
TRBV7-9	TRBJ2-7	TRBD1	.	TGTGCCAGCAGCTGGAACAGGGGCCACGAGCAGTACTTC	CASSWNRGHEQYF
TRBV3-1	TRBJ1-2	TRBD1	many	TGTGCCAGCAGCCAACACGGGACAGACAACTATGGCTACACCTTC	CASSQHGTDNYGYTF
TRBV27	TRBJ2-6	.	many	TGTGCCAGCAGAGCCGGGGACAAGTCCCCTGGGGCCAACGTCCTGACTTTC	CASRAGDKSPGANVLTF
TRBV6-1	TRBJ1-1	TRBD1	few	TGTGCCAGCAGTGACCCGGGACAGGGTACCCTTCGGGGCGCGGCTTTCTTT	CASSDPGQGTLRGAAFF
TRBV28	TRBJ2-2	TRBD2	many	TGTGCCAGCAGTCCGGGGGGGGCGAGCGGGAGAAAGGCCGGGGAGCTGTTTTTT	CASSPGGASGRKAGELFF
TRBV12-3/TRBV12-4	TRBJ2-7	TRBD1	many	TGTGCCACCCGACAGGGGGCGCGGGAGCAGTACTTC	CATRQGAREQYF
TRBV5-6	TRBJ1-1	.	many	TGTGCCAGCAGCGTGGGGGCGTCGAACACTGAAGCTTTCTTT	CASSVGASNTEAFF
TRBV12-3/TRBV12-4	TRBJ2-7	TRBD2	many	TGTGCCAGCAGTTTCCGACTAGCTTACGAGCAGTACTTC	CASSFRLAYEQYF
TRBV7-2	TRBJ2-3	TRBD1	many	TGTGCCAGCAGTCCCGGGACAGGGACGCAGTATTTT	CASSPGTGTQYF
TRBV7-2	TRBJ2-1	TRBD2	many	TGTGCCAGCAGCTTAGAAGGCAGCGGGGGGTACAATGAGCAGTTCTTC	CASSLEGSGGYNEQFF
TRBV6-5	TRBJ1-6	TRBD1	many	TGTGCCAGCAGTTTGAGACAGGGGGATAATTCACCCCTCCACTTT	CASSLRQGDNSPLHF
TRBV7-2	TRBJ2-1	TRBD2	many	TGTGCCAGCAGACCAACGACTAGCGGGGGGGCCGGGGAGCAGTTCTTC	CASRPTTSGGAGEQFF
TRBV6-1	TRBJ2-7	TRBD2	few	TGTGCCAGCGGGGGGGGGTTCTACGAGCAGTACTTC	CASGGGFYEQYF
TRBV10-1	TRBJ2-1	.	.	TGCGCCAGCAGTGAGTCTGGCGGGGGCCTAGCCTACAATGAGCAGTTCTTC	CASSESGGGLAYNEQFF
TRBV20-1	TRBJ1-6	.	.	TGCAGTGCTAGTGAACGTAATCCAAACACCCTCCGCTTT	CSASERNPNTLRF
TRBV14	TRBJ1-2	.	many	TGTGCCAGCAGCCTAGAGGCGTACTATGGCTACACCTTC	CASSLEAYYGYTF
TRBV18	TRBJ2-3	.	many	TGTGCCAGCTCACCTGGGGCAGACGTCACGCAGTATTTT	CASSPGADVTQYF
TRBV28	TRBJ1-5	.	many	TGTGCCAGCAGTCCGAATAGCAATCAGCCCCAGCATTTT	CASSPNSNQPQHF
TRBV11-3	TRBJ1-1	.	many	TGTGCCAGCAGCCTATCAGCCATGAACACTGAAGCTTTCTTT	CASSLSAMNTEAFF
TRBV6-1	TRBJ2-1	TRBD1	many	TGTGCCAGCAGTATGAGGGACAGGGGGCATAATGAGCAGTTCTTC	CASSMRDRGHNEQFF
TRBV5-5	TRBJ1-1	.	few	TGTGCCAGCAGCTTCGTTTTACGGAACACTGAAGCTTTCTTT	CASSFVLRNTEAFF
TRBV29-1	TRBJ2-2	TRBD1	many	TGCAGCGTAGACAGGGACACCGGGGAGCTGTTTTTT	CSVDRDTGELFF
TRBV29-1	TRBJ2-3	TRBD2	many	TGCAGCGCGGCTTATCTAGCGGGGGGGCTCTCAGATACGCAGTATTTT	CSAAYLAGGLSDTQYF
TRBV2	TRBJ2-2	.	many	TGTGCCAGCAGGGGGCAAGAGGGCCTGATCGGGGAGCTGTTTTTT	CASRGQEGLIGELFF
TRBV11-2	TRBJ2-1	.	many	TGTGCCAGCAGCTTAGGACAGTCGTACAATGAGCAGTTCTTC	CASSLGQSYNEQFF
TRBV5-5	TRBJ2-7	.	many	TGTGCCAGCAGCTTGGATCCGGGGGAACTTTACGAGCAGTACTTC	CASSLDPGELYEQYF
TRBV20-1	TRBJ1-2	.	few	TGCAGTGCTAGAGATGGAAGATCGGAGGGCTACACCTTC	CSARDGRSEGYTF
TRBV28	TRBJ2-5	.	.	TGTGCCAGCAGCGCAGAATGGGAGACCCAGTACTTC	CASSAEWETQYF
TRBV27	TRBJ2-7	.	many	TGTGCCAGCAGTAACTCCCCCTATAGCGGATCCTACGAGCAGTACTTC	CASSNSPYSGSYEQYF